Sequencing of this T cell receptor (beta chain) was carried out in a study of T cells after posttransplantation cyclophosphamide. Notes on the study in general: Tissue-infiltrating T cells from skin or gut overlapped little with blood T cells. Later post-transplant blood repertoires were often dominated by donor CD8+ memory clones. TRB clonality was highly associated with recipient CMV seropositivity and reactivation.

This clone was recorded a few times. Antigen unknown. Sequencing used immunoSEQ multiplex PCR; TCRdb keeps in-frame clones, though not all of them. This sample has about 33,000 clones, each found more than once. Peripheral blood was collected from the related graft donor on the marrow donation day. Sequences were obtained from PBMCs. The receptor's source is a girl aged 5-17 years in good health, CMV-negative, and a related stem cell transplant donor.

This CDR3 reads CASSQTAGGVNIQYF. CDR3 coding DNA: TGTGCCAGCAGCCAAACCGCAGGGGGCGTTAACATTCAGTACTTC. This chain uses TRBV28 with TRBJ2-4; 8 bases fit TRBD1. The CDR3 consists of 15 residues. Germline V lookup: CDR1 MDHEN, CDR2 SYDVKM. Unmatched junction bases numbered 11, after V lost 6 bases and J lost 7 bases.